Listed below are T cell receptor beta chains from one sample, sequenced in a study of cytomegalovirus exposure and HLA in healthy donors. Profiling relied on immunoSEQ multiplex PCR, and the TCRdb table lists in-frame clones only, not all of them. The table includes roughly 110,000 clones, approximately 79% detected once. Material: PBMCs. All receptors derive from a woman aged 40 to 50 in good health and CMV-seropositive. The CDR3 runs from the conserved cysteine through the conserved F or W. D genes are given only for firm matches. Clone size is given for some rows only: seen once, a few or many times, or a class if the clone is expanded.

>TRBJ1-5|-|TRBV2|13|-
CASNQISNQPQHF
TGTGCCAGCAATCAGATTAGCAATCAGCCCCAGCATTTT
>TRBJ2-5|-|TRBV5-1|13|TRBD1
CASSLQGQETQYF
TGCGCCAGCAGCTTACAGGGGCAAGAGACCCAGTACTTC
>TRBJ1-1|-|TRBV5-6|13|-
CASSLLTGNEAFF
TGTGCCAGCAGCTTACTGACAGGAAATGAAGCTTTCTTT
>TRBJ2-3|-|TRBV21-1|17|-
CASSKLRDRGVADTQYF
TGTGCCAGCAGCAAATTACGGGACAGGGGTGTCGCAGATACGCAGTATTTT
>TRBJ1-4|-|TRBV30|13|-
CAWRRVPNQKLFF
TGTGCCTGGAGGAGGGTGCCTAATCAAAAACTGTTTTTT
>TRBJ2-7|few|TRBV7-2|15|TRBD1
CASSPWTGSPYEQYF
TGTGCCAGCAGCCCCTGGACAGGGAGCCCCTACGAGCAGTACTTC
>TRBJ2-1|-|TRBV5-1|17|TRBD2
CASSRIAGTSSYNEQFF
TGCGCCAGCAGCCGCATTGCCGGGACTAGCTCCTACAATGAGCAGTTCTTC
>TRBJ2-7|once|TRBV15|16|-
CATSRGIDPGHYEQYF
TGTGCCACCAGCAGAGGAATTGACCCAGGGCACTACGAGCAGTACTTC
>TRBJ1-1|-|TRBV19|15|TRBD1
CASRRQGAKDTEAFF
TGTGCCAGTAGAAGGCAGGGGGCGAAGGACACTGAAGCTTTCTTT
>TRBJ2-3|-|TRBV7-9|14|-
CASSLGGQSDTQYF
TGTGCCAGCAGCTTAGGGGGGCAGTCAGATACGCAGTATTTT
>TRBJ1-1|-|TRBV10-1|13|-
CASSVQMNTEAFF
TGCGCCAGCAGTGTCCAGATGAACACTGAAGCTTTCTTT
>TRBJ2-1|-|TRBV4-1|17|-
CASSQVIQVDLDNEQFF
TGCGCCAGCAGCCAGGTTATACAGGTCGATTTGGACAATGAGCAGTTCTTC
>TRBJ1-4|-|TRBV15|13|-
CATRRGLGEKLFF
TGTGCCACGAGGAGGGGCCTCGGCGAAAAACTGTTTTTT
>TRBJ1-1|few|TRBV6-1|13|TRBD1
CASSVDRGTEAFF
TGTGCCAGCAGCGTCGACAGGGGGACTGAAGCTTTCTTT
>TRBJ1-3|-|TRBV9|16|-
CASSSPLTQNLNTIYF
TGTGCCAGCAGCTCCCCCTTGACACAGAACCTAAACACCATATATTTT
>TRBJ2-5|-|TRBV12-5|16|TRBD1
CASGWGDRGFGETQYF
TGTGCTAGTGGTTGGGGGGACAGGGGGTTCGGAGAGACCCAGTACTTC
>TRBJ1-5|-|TRBV5-6|14|TRBD1
CASSLWQGGQPQHF
TGTGCCAGCAGCTTGTGGCAGGGGGGTCAGCCCCAGCATTTT
>TRBJ1-1|few|TRBV14|14|-
CASSRFLGNTEAFF
TGTGCCAGCAGCCGATTCCTAGGGAACACTGAAGCTTTCTTT
>TRBJ1-6|few|TRBV4-1|16|TRBD1
CASSQDGTGRNSPLHF
TGCGCCAGCAGCCAGGACGGGACAGGGCGAAATTCACCCCTCCACTTT
>TRBJ1-1|-|TRBV5-1|15|TRBD1
CASSQDLTGSTEAFF
TGCGCCAGCAGCCAGGACCTGACAGGGAGCACTGAAGCTTTCTTT
>TRBJ2-1|-|TRBV5-4|16|TRBD2
CASSLGTSGFYNEQFF
TGTGCCAGCAGCTTGGGGACTAGCGGGTTCTACAATGAGCAGTTCTTC
>TRBJ2-5|-|TRBV7-9|13|TRBD1
CASILGGEETQYF
TGTGCCAGCATCTTAGGGGGCGAAGAGACCCAGTACTTC
>TRBJ2-3|few|TRBV2|19|-
CASSSLNYQGGSSTDTQYF
TGTGCCAGCAGTTCGTTAAACTACCAGGGGGGCTCCAGCACAGATACGCAGTATTTT
>TRBJ2-7|-|TRBV10-2|16|-
CASTDSQEVLAYEQYF
TGCGCCAGTACTGATTCTCAGGAGGTTCTAGCCTACGAGCAGTACTTC
>TRBJ1-6|-|TRBV6-5|14|TRBD1
CASTQGAYNSPLHF
TGTGCCAGCACACAGGGGGCCTATAATTCACCCCTCCACTTT
>TRBJ2-5|few|TRBV7-8|17|TRBD2
CASSLGVAGGYQETQYF
TGTGCCAGCAGCTTGGGGGTGGCGGGGGGGTACCAAGAGACCCAGTACTTC
>TRBJ1-2|-|TRBV7-9|13|-
CASRARGNYGYTF
TGTGCCAGTCGCGCCCGGGGGAACTATGGCTACACCTTC
>TRBJ1-6|-|TRBV30|14|-
CAWKIRSYNSPLHF
TGTGCCTGGAAAATTCGCTCCTATAATTCACCCCTCCACTTT